This TCR beta chain was captured by sequencing in a study of blood T cells in healthy people across ages. A second PCR of roughly 7 to 11 cycles used a sample-barcoded 5' primer and a J-beta primer mix. TCRdb passed the 5' RACE reads through MiXCR, listing each CDR3 protein once. The table records approximately 800,000 distinct CDR3 sequences, 45% to 70% of them present only once. The CDR3 is 15 amino acids. Germline V gene data show CDR1 as MNHEY and CDR2 as SVGEGT. This clonotype was observed once. One end of the junction varies from germline; a read error may be responsible. This chain uses TRBV6-2 or TRBV6-3 with TRBJ1-1, with D tentatively TRBD1 (6 bases). The sample comprised blood. The TCR originated in a man aged 40-55 years in good health. CDR3 sequence (DNA): TGTGCCAGCAGTTACCTCAGGGGACTGAACACTGAAACTTTCTTT. Translating it yields CASSYLRGLNTETFF.